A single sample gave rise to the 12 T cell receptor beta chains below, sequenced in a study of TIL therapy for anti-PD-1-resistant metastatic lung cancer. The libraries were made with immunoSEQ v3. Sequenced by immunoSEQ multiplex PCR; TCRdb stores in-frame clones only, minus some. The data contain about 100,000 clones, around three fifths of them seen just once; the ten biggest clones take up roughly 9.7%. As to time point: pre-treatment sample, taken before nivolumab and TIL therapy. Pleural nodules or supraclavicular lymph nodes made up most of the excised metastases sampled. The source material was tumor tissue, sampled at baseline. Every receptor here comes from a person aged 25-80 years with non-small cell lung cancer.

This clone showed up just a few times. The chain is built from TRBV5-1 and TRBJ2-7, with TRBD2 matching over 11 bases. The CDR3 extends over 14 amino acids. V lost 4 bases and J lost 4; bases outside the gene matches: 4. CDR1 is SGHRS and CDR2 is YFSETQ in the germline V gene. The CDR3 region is CASSMGLAEYEQYF. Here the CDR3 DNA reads TGCGCCAGCAGCATGGGACTAGCGGAGTACGAGCAGTACTTC.

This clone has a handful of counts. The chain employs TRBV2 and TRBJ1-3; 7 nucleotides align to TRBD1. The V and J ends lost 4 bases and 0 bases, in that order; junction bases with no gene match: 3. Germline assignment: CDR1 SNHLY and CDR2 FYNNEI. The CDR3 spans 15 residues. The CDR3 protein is CASSVDRTSGNTIYF. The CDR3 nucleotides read TGTGCCAGCAGTGTGGACAGGACCTCTGGAAACACCATATATTTT.

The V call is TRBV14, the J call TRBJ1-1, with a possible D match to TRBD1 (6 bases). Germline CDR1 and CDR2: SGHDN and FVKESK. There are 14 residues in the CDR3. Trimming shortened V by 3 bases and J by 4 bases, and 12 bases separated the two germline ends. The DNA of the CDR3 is TGTGCCAGCAGCCAGTACGGACAGATCACTGAAGCTTTCTTT. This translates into CASSQYGQITEAFF.

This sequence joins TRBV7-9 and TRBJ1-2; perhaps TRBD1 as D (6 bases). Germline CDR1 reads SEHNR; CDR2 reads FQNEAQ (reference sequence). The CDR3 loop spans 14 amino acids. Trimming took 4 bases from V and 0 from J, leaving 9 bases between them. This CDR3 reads CASSSGQPNYGYTF. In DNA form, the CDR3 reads TGTGCCAGCAGCTCCGGACAGCCTAACTATGGCTACACCTTC.

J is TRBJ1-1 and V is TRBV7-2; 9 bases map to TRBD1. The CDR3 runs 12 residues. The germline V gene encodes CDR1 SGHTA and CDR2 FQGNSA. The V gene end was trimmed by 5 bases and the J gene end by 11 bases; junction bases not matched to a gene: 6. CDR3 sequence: CASSEQGARAFF. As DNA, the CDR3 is TGTGCCAGCAGCGAACAGGGGGCGCGGGCTTTCTTT.

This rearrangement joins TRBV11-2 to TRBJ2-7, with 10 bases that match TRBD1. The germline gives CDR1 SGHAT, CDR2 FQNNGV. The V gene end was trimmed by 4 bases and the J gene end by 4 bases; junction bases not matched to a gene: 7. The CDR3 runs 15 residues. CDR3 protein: CASSSGTGVRYEQYF. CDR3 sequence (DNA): TGTGCCAGCAGCTCCGGGACAGGGGTTCGATACGAGCAGTACTTC.

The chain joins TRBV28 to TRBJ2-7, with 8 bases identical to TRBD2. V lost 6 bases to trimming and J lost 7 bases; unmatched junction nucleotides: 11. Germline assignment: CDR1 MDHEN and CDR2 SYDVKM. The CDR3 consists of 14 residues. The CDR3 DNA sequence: TGTGCCAGCAGACCTCAACTCGGGGGGGAAGAGCAGTACTTC. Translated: CASRPQLGGEEQYF.

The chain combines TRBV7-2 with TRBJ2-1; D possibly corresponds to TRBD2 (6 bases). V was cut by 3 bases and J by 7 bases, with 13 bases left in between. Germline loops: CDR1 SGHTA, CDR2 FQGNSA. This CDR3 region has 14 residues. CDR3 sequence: CASSFISGSNEQFF. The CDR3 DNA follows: TGTGCCAGCAGCTTTATTAGCGGAAGTAATGAGCAGTTCTTC.

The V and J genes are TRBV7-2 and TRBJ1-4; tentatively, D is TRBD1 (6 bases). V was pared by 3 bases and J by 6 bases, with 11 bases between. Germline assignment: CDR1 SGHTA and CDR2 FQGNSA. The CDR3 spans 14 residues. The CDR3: CASSFPGADEKLFF. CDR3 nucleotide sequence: TGTGCCAGCAGCTTTCCAGGGGCTGATGAAAAACTGTTTTTT. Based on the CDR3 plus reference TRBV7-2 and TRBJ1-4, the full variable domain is GAGVSQSPSNKVTEKGKDVELRCDPISGHTALYWYRQSLGQGLEFLIYFQGNSAPDKSGLPSDRFSAERTGGSVSTLTIQRTQQEDSAVYLCASSFPGADEKLFFGSGTQLSVL.

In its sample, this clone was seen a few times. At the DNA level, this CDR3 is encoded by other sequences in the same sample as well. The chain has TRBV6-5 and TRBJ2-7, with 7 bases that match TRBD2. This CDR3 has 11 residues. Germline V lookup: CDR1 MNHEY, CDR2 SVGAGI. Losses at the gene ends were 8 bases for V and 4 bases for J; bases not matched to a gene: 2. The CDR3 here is CASGRGYEQYF. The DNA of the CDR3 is TGTGCCAGCGGGAGGGGATACGAGCAGTACTTC.

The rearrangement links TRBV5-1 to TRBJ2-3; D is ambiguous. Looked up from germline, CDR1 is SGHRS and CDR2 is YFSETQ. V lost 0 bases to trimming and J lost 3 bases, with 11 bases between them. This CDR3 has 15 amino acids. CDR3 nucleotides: TGCGCCAGCAGCTTGGGTACCGACCGGACAGATACGCAGTATTTT. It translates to CASSLGTDRTDTQYF.

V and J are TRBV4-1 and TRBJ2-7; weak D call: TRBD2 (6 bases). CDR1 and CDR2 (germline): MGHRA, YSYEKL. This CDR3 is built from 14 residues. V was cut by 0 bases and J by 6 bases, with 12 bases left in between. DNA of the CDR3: TGCGCCAGCAGCCAAGATCGGGGGATTGGCGAGCAGTACTTC. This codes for CASSQDRGIGEQYF.